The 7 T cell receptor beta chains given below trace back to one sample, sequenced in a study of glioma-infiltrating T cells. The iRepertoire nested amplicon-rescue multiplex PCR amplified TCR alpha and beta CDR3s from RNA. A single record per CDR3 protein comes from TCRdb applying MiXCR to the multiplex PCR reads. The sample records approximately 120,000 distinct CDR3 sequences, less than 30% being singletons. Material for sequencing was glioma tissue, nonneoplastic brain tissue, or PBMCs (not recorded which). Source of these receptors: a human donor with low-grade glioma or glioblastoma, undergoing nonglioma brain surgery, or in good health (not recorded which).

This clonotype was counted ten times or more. The chain's CDR3 is CASSYSRSTSVRRGETQYF. As DNA, the CDR3 is TGTGCCAGCAGTTACTCGAGGTCTACTAGCGTAAGGCGCGGGGAGACCCAGTACTTC. V and J are TRBV6-2 or TRBV6-3 and TRBJ2-5; TRBD2 agrees at 7 bases. V lost 0 bases, J lost 5 bases, and 18 bases stayed unmatched. There are 19 residues in the CDR3. CDR1 MNHEY and CDR2 SVGEGT come from the germline V gene.

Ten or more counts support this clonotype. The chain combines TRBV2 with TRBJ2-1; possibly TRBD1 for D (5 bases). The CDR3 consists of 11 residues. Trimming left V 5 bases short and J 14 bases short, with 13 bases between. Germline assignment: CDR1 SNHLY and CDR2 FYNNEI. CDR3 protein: CASSWTYAKFF. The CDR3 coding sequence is TGTGCCAGCAGTTGGACATACGCCAAGTTCTTC.

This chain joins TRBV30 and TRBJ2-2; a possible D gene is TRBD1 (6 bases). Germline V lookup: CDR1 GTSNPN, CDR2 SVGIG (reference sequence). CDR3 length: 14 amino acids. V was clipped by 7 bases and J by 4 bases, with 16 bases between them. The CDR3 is CAYRQVAGTGELFF. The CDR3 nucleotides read TGTGCCTACAGACAGGTGGCAGGCACCGGGGAGCTGTTTTTT.

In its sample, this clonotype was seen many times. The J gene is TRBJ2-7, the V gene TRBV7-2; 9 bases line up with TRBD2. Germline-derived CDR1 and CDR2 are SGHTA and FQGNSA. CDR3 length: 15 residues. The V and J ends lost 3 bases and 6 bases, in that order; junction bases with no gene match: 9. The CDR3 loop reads CASSLATSGRGEQYF. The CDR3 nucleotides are TGTGCCAGCAGCTTGGCGACTAGCGGTCGAGGCGAGCAGTACTTC.

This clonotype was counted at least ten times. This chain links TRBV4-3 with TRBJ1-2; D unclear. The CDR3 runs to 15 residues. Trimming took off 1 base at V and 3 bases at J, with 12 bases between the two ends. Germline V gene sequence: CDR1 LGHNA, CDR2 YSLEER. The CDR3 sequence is CASSQGISRDYGYTF. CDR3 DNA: TGCGCCAGCAGCCAAGGAATCTCGAGGGACTATGGCTACACCTTC.

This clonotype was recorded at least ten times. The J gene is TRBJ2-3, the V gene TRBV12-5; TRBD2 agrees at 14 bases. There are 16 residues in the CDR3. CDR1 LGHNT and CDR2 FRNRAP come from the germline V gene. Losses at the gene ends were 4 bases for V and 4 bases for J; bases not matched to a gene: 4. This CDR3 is CASGSRTSGGSDTQYF. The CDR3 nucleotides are TGTGCTAGTGGTTCCCGGACTAGCGGGGGGTCAGATACGCAGTATTTT.

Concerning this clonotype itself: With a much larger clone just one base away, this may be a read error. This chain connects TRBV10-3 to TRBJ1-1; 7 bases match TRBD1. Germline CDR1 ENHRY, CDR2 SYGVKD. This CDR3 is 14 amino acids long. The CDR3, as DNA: TGTGCCAGCAGTCGGGACAGAAATACGCCTGAAGCTTTCTTT. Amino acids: CASSRDRNTPEAFF.